The present TCR beta chain was sequenced within a study of OX40 agonist ivuxolimab in advanced cancers. Using immunoSEQ multiplex PCR, the repertoire was profiled, and TCRdb retains in-frame clones only, with some absent. The repertoire holds approximately 60,000 clones, with around three quarters as singletons. There are 14 residues in the CDR3. V gave up 5 bases and J gave up 4 bases, with 14 bases separating them. Germline CDR1 MNHNS, CDR2 SASEGT. V and J are TRBV6-1 and TRBJ1-2; D is possibly TRBD1 (6 bases). The sequence came from an adult with an advanced solid tumor such as melanoma, head and neck, liver or kidney cancer. The sequencing here drew on CD4+ or CD8+ T cells sorted from blood, taken in a trial of the OX40 agonist ivuxolimab. The CDR3 coding sequence is TGTGCCAGCAGTATAGAGGTGGGGGCCTATGGCTACACCTTC. This encodes CASSIEVGAYGYTF.